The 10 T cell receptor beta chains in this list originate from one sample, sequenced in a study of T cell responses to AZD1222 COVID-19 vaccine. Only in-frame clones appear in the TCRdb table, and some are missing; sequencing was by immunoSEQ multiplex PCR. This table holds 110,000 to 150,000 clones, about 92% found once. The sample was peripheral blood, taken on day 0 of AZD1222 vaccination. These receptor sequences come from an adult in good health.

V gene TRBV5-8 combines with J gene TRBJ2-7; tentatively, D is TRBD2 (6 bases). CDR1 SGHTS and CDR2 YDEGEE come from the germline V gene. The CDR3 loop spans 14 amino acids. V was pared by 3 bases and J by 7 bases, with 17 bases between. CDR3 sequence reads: CASSWGRMEGEQYF. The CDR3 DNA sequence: TGTGCCAGCAGCTGGGGCAGGATGGAGGGAGAGCAGTACTTC.

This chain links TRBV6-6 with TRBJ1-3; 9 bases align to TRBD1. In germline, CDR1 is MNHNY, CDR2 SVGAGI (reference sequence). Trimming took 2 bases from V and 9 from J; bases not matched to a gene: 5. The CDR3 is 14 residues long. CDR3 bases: TGTGCCAGCAGTTACCGGACAGGGGAAGTCACCATATATTTT. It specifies CASSYRTGEVTIYF.

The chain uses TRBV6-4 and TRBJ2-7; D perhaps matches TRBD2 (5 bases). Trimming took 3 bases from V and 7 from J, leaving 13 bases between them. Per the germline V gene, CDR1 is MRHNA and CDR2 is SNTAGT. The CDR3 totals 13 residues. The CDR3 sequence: CASSESREGEQYF. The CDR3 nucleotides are TGTGCCAGCAGTGAATCCAGAGAGGGAGAGCAGTACTTC.

CDR3 DNA sequence: TGTGCCAGCAGTTTCTTAGGGATCTCGGGCGAGCAGTACTTC. This gives the protein CASSFLGISGEQYF. The chain joins TRBV6-2 or TRBV6-3 to TRBJ2-7; D call uncertain. The CDR3 extends over 14 amino acids. Germline loops: CDR1 MNHEY, CDR2 SVGEGT. V lost 4 bases and J lost 6, with 16 bases in between.

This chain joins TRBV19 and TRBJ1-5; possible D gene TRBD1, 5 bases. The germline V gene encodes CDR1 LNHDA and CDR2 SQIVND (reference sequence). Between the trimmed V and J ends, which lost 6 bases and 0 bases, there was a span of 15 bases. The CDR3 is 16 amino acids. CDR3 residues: CASSRESVVSNQPQHF. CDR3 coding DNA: TGTGCCAGTAGCAGGGAATCTGTGGTTAGCAATCAGCCCCAGCATTTT.

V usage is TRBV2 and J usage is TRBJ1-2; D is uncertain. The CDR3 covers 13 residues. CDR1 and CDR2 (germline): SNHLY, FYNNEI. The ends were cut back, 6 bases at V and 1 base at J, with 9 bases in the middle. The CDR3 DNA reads TGTGCCAGCAGCGCAGGACTTAACTATGGCTACACCTTC. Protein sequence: CASSAGLNYGYTF.

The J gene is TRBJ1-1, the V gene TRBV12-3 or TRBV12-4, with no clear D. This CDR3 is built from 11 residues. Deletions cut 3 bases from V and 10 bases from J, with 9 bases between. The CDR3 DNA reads TGTGCCAGCAGTTTTGGGGTTGGAGCTTTCTTT. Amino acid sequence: CASSFGVGAFF.

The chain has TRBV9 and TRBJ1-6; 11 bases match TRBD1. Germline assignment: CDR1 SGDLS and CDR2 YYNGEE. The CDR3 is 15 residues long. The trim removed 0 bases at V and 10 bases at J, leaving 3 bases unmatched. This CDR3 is CASSVGGQGVSPLHF. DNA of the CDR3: TGTGCCAGCAGCGTAGGGGGACAGGGGGTATCACCCCTCCACTTT.

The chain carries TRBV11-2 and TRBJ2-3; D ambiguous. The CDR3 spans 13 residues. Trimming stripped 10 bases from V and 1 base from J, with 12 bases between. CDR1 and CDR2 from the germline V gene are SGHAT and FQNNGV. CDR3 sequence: CATNLRGTDTQYF. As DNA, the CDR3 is TGTGCCACCAACCTCCGGGGCACAGATACGCAGTATTTT.

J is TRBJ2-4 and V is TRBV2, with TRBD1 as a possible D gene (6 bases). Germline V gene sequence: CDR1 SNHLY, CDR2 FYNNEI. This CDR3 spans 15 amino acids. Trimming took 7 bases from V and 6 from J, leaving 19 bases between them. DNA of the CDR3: TGTGCCAGCATGCCTACGATTGGACAGCCAAACATTCAGTACTTC. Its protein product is CASMPTIGQPNIQYF.